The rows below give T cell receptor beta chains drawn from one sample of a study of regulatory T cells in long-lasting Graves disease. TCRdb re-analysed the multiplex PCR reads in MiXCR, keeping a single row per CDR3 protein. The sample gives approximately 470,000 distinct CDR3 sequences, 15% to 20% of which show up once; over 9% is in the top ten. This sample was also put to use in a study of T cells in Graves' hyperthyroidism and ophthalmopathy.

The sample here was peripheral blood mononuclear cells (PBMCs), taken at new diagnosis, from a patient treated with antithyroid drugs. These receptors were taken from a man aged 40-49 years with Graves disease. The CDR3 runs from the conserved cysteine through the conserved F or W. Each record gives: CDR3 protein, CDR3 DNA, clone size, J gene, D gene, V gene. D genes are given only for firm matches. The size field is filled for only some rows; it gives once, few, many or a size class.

CDR3: CASSYPAGTSGRREQFF; DNA: TGTGCCAGCAGTTACCCCGCCGGGACTAGCGGGAGGCGGGAGCAGTTCTTC; size: few; J: TRBJ2-1; D: TRBD2; V: TRBV6-5
CDR3: CASSPGTLATGSYNEQFF; DNA: TGTGCCAGCTCACCAGGGACTCTAGCCACGGGCTCCTACAATGAGCAGTTCTTC; size: few; J: TRBJ2-1; D: .; V: TRBV18
CDR3: CASSVGHVMSEQYF; DNA: TGTGCCAGCAGCGTAGGACACGTTATGAGCGAGCAGTACTTC; size: .; J: TRBJ2-7; D: .; V: TRBV9
CDR3: CASSFLLGEGDEQYF; DNA: TGTGCCAGCAGTTTCCTTTTGGGGGAGGGCGACGAGCAGTACTTC; size: many; J: TRBJ2-7; D: TRBD2; V: TRBV28
CDR3: CSAVPGGILAYEQYF; DNA: TGCAGTGCTGTCCCTGGGGGGATCCTTGCCTACGAGCAGTACTTC; size: many; J: TRBJ2-7; D: .; V: TRBV20-1
CDR3: CSADPGQLINIQYF; DNA: TGCAGTGCTGATCCGGGACAGTTGATAAACATTCAGTACTTC; size: many; J: TRBJ2-4; D: TRBD1; V: TRBV20-1
CDR3: CASRTGGANYGYTF; DNA: TGTGCCAGCAGAACAGGGGGAGCTAACTATGGCTACACCTTC; size: few; J: TRBJ1-2; D: TRBD1; V: TRBV7-2
CDR3: CASSRTGDNEQFF; DNA: TGTGCCAGCAGCCGGACAGGGGACAATGAGCAGTTCTTC; size: few; J: TRBJ2-1; D: TRBD1; V: TRBV5-6
CDR3: CASSYLKGLLVADTQYF; DNA: TGTGCCAGCAGTTATTTGAAAGGACTCCTGGTCGCAGATACGCAGTATTTT; size: many; J: TRBJ2-3; D: .; V: TRBV6-2/TRBV6-3
CDR3: CASSLRDNHLANTEAFF; DNA: TGCGCCAGCAGCCTCCGGGACAACCACTTAGCGAACACTGAAGCTTTCTTT; size: many; J: TRBJ1-1; D: .; V: TRBV5-1
CDR3: CASSPGGTSGSLEQFF; DNA: TGCGCCAGCAGTCCCGGTGGGACTAGCGGGAGCCTTGAGCAGTTCTTC; size: .; J: TRBJ2-1; D: TRBD2; V: TRBV5-1
CDR3: CASSLVRTASYEQYF; DNA: TGTGCCAGCAGCTTAGTTCGTACAGCCTCCTACGAGCAGTACTTC; size: many; J: TRBJ2-7; D: .; V: TRBV11-2
CDR3: CASSKRLAGHTDTQYF; DNA: TGTGCCAGCAGCAAACGACTAGCGGGTCACACAGATACGCAGTATTTT; size: many; J: TRBJ2-3; D: TRBD2; V: TRBV12-3/TRBV12-4
CDR3: CASSQFQREMDEQFF; DNA: TGCGCCAGCAGCCAATTTCAGCGGGAAATGGATGAGCAGTTCTTC; size: few; J: TRBJ2-1; D: TRBD2; V: TRBV4-1
CDR3: CASRPTENTEAFF; DNA: TGTGCCAGCAGACCGACAGAGAACACTGAAGCTTTCTTT; size: many; J: TRBJ1-1; D: .; V: TRBV6-2/TRBV6-3
CDR3: CASSVGGLKAVYSEQFF; DNA: TGTGCCAGCAGCGTAGGTGGTCTGAAAGCGGTTTACAGTGAGCAGTTCTTC; size: .; J: TRBJ2-1; D: .; V: TRBV9